This T cell receptor beta chain was documented in a study of cytomegalovirus exposure and HLA in healthy donors (dated by TCRdb to the late 2010s). Background for the entire study: According to an earlier analysis of a few hundred of the donors, about 190 million T cells yielded 117 million unique TCR beta sequences and around 300 Gb of sequence data. Around 300 gigabases of sequencing data and tens of millions of unique TCR sequences were included in an early release covering roughly 600 HLA-typed donors. The genetic ancestry cluster associated with self-reported Caucasian donors included over 80% of the 350 to 500 genotyped donors. The study was designed to test whether signatures of past pathogen exposure could be identified by cataloging public T cell receptors. Using immunosequencing, the study profiled T cell repertoires from 500 to 800 subjects and related those repertoires to cytomegalovirus serostatus. In addition to the first cohort of several hundred subjects, a separate validation cohort of some 120 different subjects was used. To predict cytomegalovirus infection status, the study combined high-throughput TCR immunosequencing, statistical association of individual TCRs with disease status, and machine learning. To study patterns of TCR occurrence, a later analysis re-analyzed previously published TCR beta repertoires from around 670 donors and added high-resolution HLA genotyping. In the later analysis, no new phenotypic data were used to find candidate immune exposures; instead, reliance was placed on TCR beta sequences and their occurrence across donors. An earlier analysis of approximately 640 of the donors applied high-throughput TCR beta sequencing to assess whether each TCR beta V gene segment acted as functional or pseudogenic. Donor age, sex, ethnicity and CMV serostatus were compiled alongside the repertoire data. A later genetic analysis took genome-wide SNP genotypes for about 55% of the roughly 670 donors and used that subset as a discovery cohort. Every repertoire in the discovery cohort had been generated on one and the same sequencing platform. Class I and class II HLA loci were covered by the typing at four-digit resolution. The number of typed donors differed by locus: roughly 620-630 for A, B, C, DRB1 and DQB1; approximately 520 for DQA1; 606 for DPA1; and around 470 for DPB1. Roughly 5 DR-DQ haplotypes were handled as single units for association and clustering, since linkage in the cohort was strong. Among roughly 400 genotyped donors of the cohort, an average of approximately 240,000 unique TCR beta nucleotide sequences were sequenced per donor, around 18% of them non-productive. The study at large found these results: According to a later analysis, TCR association rates differed among HLA loci, with DRB1 alleles showing the most associated TCRs and HLA-C alleles showing the fewest. The classifier was reported to diagnose cytomegalovirus status with high specificity and sensitivity in both the original cohort and the validation cohort. When HLA alleles, especially DR and DQ, strongly co-occurred, attributing TCR associations to individual alleles was difficult. In a later analysis, HLA-associated TCR beta chains were found to be more clonally expanded and to have lower generation probabilities than equally common non-associated chains. CMV serostatus was the only immune exposure information available for the cohort. Because counts were too low, about 18 rarely observed V segments, including chromosome 9 orphons, were excluded from the earlier analysis of 587 of the donors. A further reported finding was that TCR beta sequences accurately predicted the HLA-A and HLA-B alleles for most subjects in the first cohort. Specific HLA alleles were associated with 15,000 to 20,000 TCR beta sequences at a false discovery rate of 0.05 in a later analysis. The study listed 150 to 200 TCR beta chains as associated with cytomegalovirus. While some public TCRs were present in many individuals, most TCR sequences turned up only very rarely across donors. A cluster of highly shared sequence variants was judged likely to be a technical artifact of the sequencing pipeline. It was suggested by the authors that the approach could potentially be generalized to other disease states and immunological phenotypes. Broadly in line with IMGT annotations, most TCR beta V segments showed up in productive rearrangements about 90% or about 30% of the time in an earlier analysis of about 500 of the donors. Only TCR beta chains were sequenced in this cohort, and the absence of alpha or paired-chain data limited detectable features. Correlated functional status among segregating V segments might reflect linkage disequilibrium, but an unknown experimental factor could not be ruled out. A later analysis found that most CMV-associated TCR beta chains appeared HLA-restricted, with HLA associations seemingly driven largely by CMV exposure. Compared with the roughly 720-donor mean, donors in an Asian-associated ancestry cluster had fewer N-insertions in productive TCRs, according to a later genetic analysis. Because HLA typing was missing for some donors at each locus, association tests included only the typed subset. The 87-base-pair reads could not distinguish some IMGT-functional V segments, including TRBV6-2 and TRBV6-3, so those segments were excluded. In a later genetic analysis, a missense DCLRE1C variant was associated with V-gene and J-gene trimming of TCR beta chains, and the association was replicated in an independent cohort. Several of the top co-occurrence clusters appeared to be linked to parvovirus B19, influenza, CMV and Epstein-Barr virus, according to a later analysis. Roughly uniform sequencing depth across donors was assumed in presence/absence analyses, although this assumption may not hold. In vitro tests confirmed that three of the cytomegalovirus-associated TCR beta chains recognize cytomegalovirus antigens.

Receptor libraries were prepared by the immunoSEQ multiplex PCR assay. For the multiplex PCR, a mixture combining 60 forward primers for TCR Vbeta segments and 13 reverse primers for TCR Jbeta segments was used. The CDR3 region of rearranged TCR beta genes was amplified from genomic DNA with a multiplex PCR assay. Amplified TCR beta libraries were sequenced as 87-base-pair reads on the Illumina HiSeq System. The published analysis was carried out like this. A later analysis tallied roughly 78 million unique TCR beta chains across the approximately 670 repertoires, and roughly 11 million of those chains were shared by two or more donors. A nearest-neighbor algorithm error-corrected the raw reads and collapsed the reads into unique sequences, merging closely related sequences to remove PCR and sequencing errors. To assign V, D and J gene segments, CDR3 sequences were aligned to IMGT reference sequences. For a sequence to be retained, at least a six-nucleotide match to both a V gene segment and a J gene segment was required. Rearrangements were called productive when the CDR3 lacked stop codons and stayed in frame with V and J; all others were non-productive. Following IMGT convention, CDR3 was defined as the stretch from the second conserved V-encoded cysteine up to the conserved J-encoded phenylalanine. Sequences without an unambiguous match to a single V gene segment were excluded from the earlier analysis of about 640 of the donors. An earlier analysis of a few hundred of the donors classified V segments as functional when productive rearrangements were above 56.7% and as segregating when the standard deviation between donors was above 5%. A statistical classification framework was built to diagnose cytomegalovirus status from the catalog of TCR beta chain sequences. In a later analysis, TCR nucleotide sequences were compared against IMGT/GENE-DB human TR gene sequences so that V and J genes could be assigned. A later analysis assigned CDR3 sequences and most-parsimonious VDJ recombination scenarios with the TCRdist pipeline. In a later analysis, every TCR beta chain was defined by the combination of its CDR3 amino acid sequence and its V-gene family, and reads without a unique V-gene family were dropped. A later analysis removed 600 or so highly shared, low-generation-probability nucleotide sequences to deal with suspected cross-contamination and a sequencing artifact. A later analysis calculated a clonal expansion index for each public chain from normalized within-repertoire ranks of inferred template counts. In a later analysis, generation probabilities were computed with a VDJ recombination model fitted to out-of-frame rearrangements, and the resulting probabilities were checked against IGoR. Hypergeometric tests were used in a later analysis to score TCR-TCR, TCR-HLA and TCR-CMV co-occurrence, with a repertoire-size bias correction applied to the TCR pairs. In a later analysis, false discovery rates were estimated by permuting HLA or CMV assignments 20 times. In a later analysis, co-occurring TCRs were grouped using DBSCAN, with TCRdist sequence similarity added in when clustering inside HLA-allele-positive subsets. Repertoires with fewer than 30,000 or more than 120,000 public chains, plus five repertoires with anomalous nucleotide sharing, were excluded from co-occurrence clustering. Imported from immuneACCESS, the table was reduced by TCRdb to in-frame sequences with V and J called. These copies leave out some clones; in studies compared against another copy, an unresolved V gene accounts for under half, and the cause of the remainder is not known. D and trimming come from the DNA, and the V and J calls and clone size come from that table. Present in this sample are over 150,000 clones, 71% of which were seen just once. The ten largest clonotypes hold roughly 3% of the sample.

Counted from cysteine to phenylalanine, this CDR3 has 16 amino acids. The retained sequence is limited to the CDR3, 48 bases, with the frame set at the first base. From a lookup of the germline V gene, CDR1 and CDR2 are MDHEN and SYDVKM. The germline V end is reduced by 2 bases and the J end by 5 bases; junction bases left unmatched: 6. The cohort was made up of around 720 healthy bone marrow donors. Cohort members were all nominally healthy when sampled, although unrecorded immune exposures were likely present. The donor was CMV seronegative and was included in the group of a few hundred seronegative cohort members. Every donor gave a peripheral blood sample, and the peripheral blood mononuclear cells from that sample were used for TCR beta sequencing. Genomic DNA was extracted from the blood cell samples with the Qiagen DNeasy Blood Extraction Kit. Regarding this clone: Its cognate antigen has yet to be identified. Base qualities are missing; no much larger clone stands one base away.

This TCR was recovered from a woman aged 25 to 39 in good health and CMV-seronegative. In this chain, TRBV28 is recombined with TRBJ1-6, and 7 junction bases match TRBD1. Specimen: PBMCs. This receptor carries the CDR3 CASSLTGDTNNSPLHF. The DNA is TGTGCCAGCAGTTTAACAGGGGACACCAATAATTCACCCCTCCACTTT.